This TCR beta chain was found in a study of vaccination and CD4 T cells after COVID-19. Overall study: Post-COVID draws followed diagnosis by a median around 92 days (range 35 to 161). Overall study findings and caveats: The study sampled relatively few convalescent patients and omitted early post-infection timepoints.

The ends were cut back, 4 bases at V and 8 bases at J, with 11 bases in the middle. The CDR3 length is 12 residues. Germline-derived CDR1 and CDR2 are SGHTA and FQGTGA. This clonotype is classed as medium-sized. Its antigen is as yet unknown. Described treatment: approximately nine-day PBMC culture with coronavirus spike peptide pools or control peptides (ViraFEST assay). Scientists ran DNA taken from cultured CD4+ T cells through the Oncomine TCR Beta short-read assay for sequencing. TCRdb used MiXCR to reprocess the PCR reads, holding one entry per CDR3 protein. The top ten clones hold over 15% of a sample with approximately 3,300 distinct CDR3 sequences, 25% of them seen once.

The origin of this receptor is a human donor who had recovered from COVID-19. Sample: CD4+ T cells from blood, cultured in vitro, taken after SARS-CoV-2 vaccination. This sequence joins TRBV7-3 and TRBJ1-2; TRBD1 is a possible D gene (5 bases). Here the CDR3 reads CASSSDRKGYTF. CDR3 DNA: TGTGCCAGCAGCTCCGACAGAAAAGGCTACACCTTC.